This T cell receptor (beta chain) was sequenced during a study of shared clonotypes between healthy human individuals. The study, taken as a whole, reports: Naive CD4 clonotype sharing across several donors was around 5%. The study generally estimated greater richness for naive than memory subsets.

The authors' processing: ImmunoSEQ sequences covered only the junction and lacked quality scores; filtering therefore differed. The data were produced by immunoSEQ multiplex PCR, yet TCRdb's version contains in-frame clones alone and is incomplete. V and J calls and clone size are given by that table; D and trimming were obtained from the DNA. This sample has approximately 500,000 clones, with 95% to 97% found just once. Adult Caucasians living in Nashville, Tennessee made up all of the donors. A note on this clone: The antigen remains undetermined.

The clonotype comes from a woman aged 25 to 39 in good health. The material sequenced was naive CD4+ T cells sorted from blood. Subset specified: CD45RA+ positively selected.

The CDR3 bases are TGTGCCAGTAGTGAGACAGGGTTTTTCTCCGAGCAGTACTTC. Translated: CASSETGFFSEQYF. The chain employs TRBV19 and TRBJ2-7; 7 bases align to TRBD1. Germline loops: CDR1 LNHDA, CDR2 SQIVND (reference sequence). This CDR3 is 14 amino acids long. J gave up 6 bases and V 5 bases, and 10 bases lay outside the gene matches.